This passage covers 8 T cell receptor beta chains from one sample sequenced in a study of cytomegalovirus exposure and HLA in healthy donors. Method: immunoSEQ multiplex PCR; TCRdb's copy keeps in-frame clones and lacks some. The sample contains around 180,000 clones, 84% of which appear only once. The specimen was PBMCs. The receptors originated from a man younger than 30 in good health and CMV-seropositive.

This clone was seen just once. This chain links TRBV28 with TRBJ1-1; D is ambiguous. This CDR3 comprises 15 residues. V was cut by 6 bases and J by 0 bases, with 14 bases left in between. The germline CDR1 and CDR2 sequences are MDHEN and SYDVKM. The CDR3 loop reads CASRPVTSVNTEAFF. As DNA, the CDR3 is TGTGCCAGCAGGCCCGTTACTTCGGTGAACACTGAAGCTTTCTTT.

V is TRBV5-6 and J is TRBJ2-5; 11 bases are shared with TRBD2. There are 15 residues in the CDR3. Trimming at V came to 1 base and at J to 3 bases, leaving 2 bases not matched to a gene. Germline V gene sequence: CDR1 SGHDT, CDR2 YYEEEE. CDR3 DNA sequence: TGTGCCAGCAGCTTGCGACTAGCGGGAAAAGAGACCCAGTACTTC. It is translated as CASSLRLAGKETQYF. Complete variable domain (other parts from reference TRBV5-6 and TRBJ2-5): DAGVTQSPTHLIKTRGQQVTLRCSPKSGHDTVSWYQQALGQGPQFIFQYYEEEERQRGNFPDRFSGHQFPNYSSELNVNALLLGDSALYLCASSLRLAGKETQYFGPGTRLLVL.

The CDR3 bases are TGTGCCAGCAGGATCTCTAGCGGTTCTCGTTACAATGAGCAGTTCTTC. Translated: CASRISSGSRYNEQFF. The genes are TRBV27 and TRBJ2-1, with 7 positions matching TRBD2. This CDR3 spans 16 amino acids. V shed 6 bases, J shed 4 bases, and the junction held 12 bases outside the gene matches. Germline loops: CDR1 MNHEY, CDR2 SMNVEV (reference sequence).

This clone was found a few times. The rearrangement uses TRBV29-1 and TRBJ1-1; 7 bases match TRBD1. This CDR3 has 13 amino acids. The junction had 7 bases not matched to a gene; V was cut back by 4 bases and J by 5 bases. The V gene's germline CDR1 is SQVTM and CDR2 ANQGSEA. The chain's CDR3 is CSVAAGGYTEAFF. DNA of the CDR3: TGCAGCGTTGCCGCAGGGGGGTATACTGAAGCTTTCTTT.

This chain joins TRBV6-6 and TRBJ1-5, with D perhaps matching TRBD1 (5 bases). Germline loops: CDR1 MNHNY, CDR2 SVGAGI (reference sequence). This CDR3 region has 9 residues. The CDR3 coding sequence is TGTGCTGGGGGGCAGCCCCAGCATTTT. It translates to CAGGQPQHF.

This clone was detected only once. V usage is TRBV6-1 and J usage is TRBJ1-2; no definite D call. The ends were cut back, 7 bases at V and 8 bases at J, with 17 bases in the middle. Germline V gene lookup returns CDR1 MNHNS and CDR2 SASEGT. This CDR3 is built from 13 residues. CDR3 sequence: CASNKIRIQGYTF. The CDR3 region has the DNA TGTGCCAGCAATAAAATCCGAATACAGGGCTACACCTTC.

The rearrangement links TRBV28 to TRBJ2-7; the D gene is possibly TRBD2 (5 bases). Germline lookup yields CDR1 MDHEN and CDR2 SYDVKM. With 2 bases removed from V and 7 bases from J, the gap between germline ends came to 18 bases. CDR3 length: 15 residues. CDR3 bases: TGTGCCAGCAGTTTACCGGTAGCGTCCCGAGAAGAGCAGTACTTC. It is translated as CASSLPVASREEQYF.

This clone was observed a single time. The rearrangement uses TRBV29-1 and TRBJ2-7, with D possibly being TRBD2 (6 bases). The CDR3 sequence is 15 residues long. Trimming removed 3 bases at V and 3 bases at J, with 18 bases between. Germline CDR1 reads SQVTM; CDR2 reads ANQGSEA. CDR3 coding DNA: TGCAGCGTTGAGTTCGGGACTGCTAACAACTACGAGCAGTACTTC. Its translation: CSVEFGTANNYEQYF.